This entry describes one T cell receptor beta chain. This clonotype showed up just a few times. Its antigen is still unknown. Base qualities were left out, and no much larger clone turns up one base away. This specimen comes from a study of patients and donors after allogeneic stem cell transplantation (dated by TCRdb to the early 2020s). V is reduced by 5 bases and J by 5 bases, leaving a spacing of 10 bases between them. From the germline V gene (reference sequence), CDR1 is LNHDA and CDR2 is SQIVND. Inclusive of the bounding cysteine and phenylalanine, the CDR3 is 13 residues long. Of the read, only the CDR3 DNA is kept; its 39 bases are in frame from base 1. The library was produced with RT-PCR. Instrument used: NextSeq 550. TCRdb trimmed public reads at Q25 via fastp, called clones via MiXCR and kept in-frame beta chains. Rows merge per CDR3 protein into single entries with the most common DNA and genes. Across this sample there are around 82,000 distinct CDR3 sequences, with approximately 5.2% seen only once. The ten largest clones capture 2.6% of the sample.

Sequencing was performed on blood, either unsorted or a sorted T cell fraction (not recorded which). This receptor was taken from a human donor who was either an allogeneic HSCT recipient or a stem cell or donor lymphocyte infusion donor (not recorded which). It is not recorded whose cells these are; they may come from a transplant donor. The chain is made from TRBV19 and TRBJ2-1; the D region possibly corresponds to TRBD2 (5 bases align). The CDR3 region has the sequence CASSELVNNEQFF. DNA sequence: TGTGCCAGTAGTGAACTAGTTAACAATGAGCAGTTCTTC.